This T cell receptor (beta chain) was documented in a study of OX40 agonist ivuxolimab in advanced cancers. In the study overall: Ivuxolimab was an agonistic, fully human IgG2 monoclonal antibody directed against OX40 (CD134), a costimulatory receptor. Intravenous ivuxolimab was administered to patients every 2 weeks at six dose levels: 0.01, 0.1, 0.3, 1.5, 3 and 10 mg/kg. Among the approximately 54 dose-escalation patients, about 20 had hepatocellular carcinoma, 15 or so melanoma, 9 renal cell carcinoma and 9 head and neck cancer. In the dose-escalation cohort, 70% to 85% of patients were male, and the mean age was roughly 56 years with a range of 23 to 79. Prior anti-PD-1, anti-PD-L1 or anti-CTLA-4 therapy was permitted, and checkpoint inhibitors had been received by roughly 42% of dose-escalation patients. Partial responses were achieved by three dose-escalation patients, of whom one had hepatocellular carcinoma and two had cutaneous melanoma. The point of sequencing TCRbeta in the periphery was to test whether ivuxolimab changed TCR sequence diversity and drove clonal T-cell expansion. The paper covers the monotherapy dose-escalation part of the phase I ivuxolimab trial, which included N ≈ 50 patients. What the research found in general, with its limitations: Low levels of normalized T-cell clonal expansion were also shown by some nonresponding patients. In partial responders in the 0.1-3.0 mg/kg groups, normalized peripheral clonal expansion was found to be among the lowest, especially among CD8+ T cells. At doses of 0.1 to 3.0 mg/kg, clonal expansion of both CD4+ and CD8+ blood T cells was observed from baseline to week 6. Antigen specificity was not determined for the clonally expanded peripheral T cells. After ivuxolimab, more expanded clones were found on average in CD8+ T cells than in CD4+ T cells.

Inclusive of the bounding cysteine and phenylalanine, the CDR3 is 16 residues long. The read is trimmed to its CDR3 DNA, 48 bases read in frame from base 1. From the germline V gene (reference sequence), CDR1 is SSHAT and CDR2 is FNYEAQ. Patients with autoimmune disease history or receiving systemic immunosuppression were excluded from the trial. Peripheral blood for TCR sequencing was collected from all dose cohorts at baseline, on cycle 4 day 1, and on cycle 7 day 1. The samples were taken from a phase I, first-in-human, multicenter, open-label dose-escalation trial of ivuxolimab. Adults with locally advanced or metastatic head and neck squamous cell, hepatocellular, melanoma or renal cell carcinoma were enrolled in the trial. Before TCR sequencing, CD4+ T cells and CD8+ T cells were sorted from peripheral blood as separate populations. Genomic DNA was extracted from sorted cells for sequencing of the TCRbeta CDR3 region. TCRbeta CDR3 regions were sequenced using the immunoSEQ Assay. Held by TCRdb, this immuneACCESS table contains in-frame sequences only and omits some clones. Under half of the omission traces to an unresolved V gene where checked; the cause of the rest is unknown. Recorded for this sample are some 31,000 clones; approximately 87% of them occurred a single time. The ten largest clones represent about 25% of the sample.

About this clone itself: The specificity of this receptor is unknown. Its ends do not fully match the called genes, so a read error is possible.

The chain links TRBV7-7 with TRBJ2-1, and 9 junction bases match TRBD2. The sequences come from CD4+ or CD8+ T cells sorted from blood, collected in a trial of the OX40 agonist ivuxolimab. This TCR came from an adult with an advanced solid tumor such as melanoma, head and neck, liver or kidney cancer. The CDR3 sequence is CASSRRGREGYNEQFF. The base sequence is TGTGCTAGCAGTCGGCGGGGGCGGGAGGGCTACAATGAGCAGTTCTTC.